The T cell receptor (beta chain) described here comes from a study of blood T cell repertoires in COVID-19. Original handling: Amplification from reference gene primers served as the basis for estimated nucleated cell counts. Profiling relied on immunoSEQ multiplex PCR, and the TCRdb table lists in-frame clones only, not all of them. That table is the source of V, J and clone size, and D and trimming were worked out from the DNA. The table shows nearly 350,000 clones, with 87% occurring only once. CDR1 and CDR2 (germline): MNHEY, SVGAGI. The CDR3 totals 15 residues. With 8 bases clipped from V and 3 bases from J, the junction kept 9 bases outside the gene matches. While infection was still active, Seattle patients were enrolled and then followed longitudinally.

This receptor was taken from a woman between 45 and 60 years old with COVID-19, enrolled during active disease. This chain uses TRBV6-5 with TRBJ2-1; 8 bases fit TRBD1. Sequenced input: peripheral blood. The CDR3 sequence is CASGSDRARYNEQFF. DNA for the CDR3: TGTGCCAGCGGTTCGGACAGGGCTCGCTACAATGAGCAGTTCTTC.